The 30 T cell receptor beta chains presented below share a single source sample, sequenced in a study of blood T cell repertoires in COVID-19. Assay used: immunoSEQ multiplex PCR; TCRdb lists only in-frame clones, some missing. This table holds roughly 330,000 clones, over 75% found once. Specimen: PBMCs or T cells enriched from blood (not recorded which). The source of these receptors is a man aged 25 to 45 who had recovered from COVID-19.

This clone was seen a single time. CDR3 nucleotide sequence: TGTGCCAGCAGCGTAGGGGGTAGCGGGGATGAGCAGTTCTTC. Translation gives CASSVGGSGDEQFF. The chain has TRBV9 and TRBJ2-1; 8 bases match TRBD2. The CDR3 runs to 14 residues. Per the germline V gene, CDR1 is SGDLS and CDR2 is YYNGEE. The junction had 4 bases not matched to a gene; V was cut back by 0 bases and J by 8 bases.

CDR3 loop: CASSRGTQQYF. The CDR3 DNA sequence: TGTGCCAGCAGTCGAGGAACCCAGCAGTACTTC. V usage is TRBV6-5 and J usage is TRBJ2-7; D is unclear. Germline V gene sequence: CDR1 MNHEY, CDR2 SVGAGI. The CDR3 extends over 11 amino acids. V was shortened by 5 bases and J by 8 bases, with 10 bases between the two germline ends.

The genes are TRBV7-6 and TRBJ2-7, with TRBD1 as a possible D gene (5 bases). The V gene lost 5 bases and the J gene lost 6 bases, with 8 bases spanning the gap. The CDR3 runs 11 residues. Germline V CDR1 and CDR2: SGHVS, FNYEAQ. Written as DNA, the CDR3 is TGTGCCAGCAGCAATCAGGGCGAGCAGTACTTC. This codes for CASSNQGEQYF.

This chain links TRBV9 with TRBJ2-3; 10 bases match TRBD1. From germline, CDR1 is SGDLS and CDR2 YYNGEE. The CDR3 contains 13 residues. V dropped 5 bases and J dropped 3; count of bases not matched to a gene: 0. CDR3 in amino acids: CASRGQGTDTQYF. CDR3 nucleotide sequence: TGTGCCAGCAGGGGACAGGGGACAGATACGCAGTATTTT.

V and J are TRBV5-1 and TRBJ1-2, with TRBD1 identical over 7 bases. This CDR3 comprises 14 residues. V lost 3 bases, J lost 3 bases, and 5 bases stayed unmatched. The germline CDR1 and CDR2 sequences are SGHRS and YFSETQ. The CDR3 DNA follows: TGCGCCAGCAGCTCCGGACAGGAGTACTATGGCTACACCTTC. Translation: CASSSGQEYYGYTF.

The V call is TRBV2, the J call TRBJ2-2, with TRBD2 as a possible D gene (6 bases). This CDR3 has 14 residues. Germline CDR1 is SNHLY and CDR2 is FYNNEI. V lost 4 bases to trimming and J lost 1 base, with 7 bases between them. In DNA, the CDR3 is TGTGCCAGCAGTGTGGAGGGGAACACCGGGGAGCTGTTTTTT. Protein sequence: CASSVEGNTGELFF.

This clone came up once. This chain's CDR3 is CAWSWAGGSYQPQHF. The CDR3 region has the DNA TGTGCCTGGAGTTGGGCAGGGGGCAGTTACCAGCCCCAGCATTTT. This chain connects TRBV30 to TRBJ1-5; 8 nucleotides agree with TRBD1. V dropped 2 bases and J dropped 7; count of bases not matched to a gene: 10. CDR1 and CDR2 (germline): GTSNPN, SVGIG (reference sequence). CDR3 size: 15 residues.

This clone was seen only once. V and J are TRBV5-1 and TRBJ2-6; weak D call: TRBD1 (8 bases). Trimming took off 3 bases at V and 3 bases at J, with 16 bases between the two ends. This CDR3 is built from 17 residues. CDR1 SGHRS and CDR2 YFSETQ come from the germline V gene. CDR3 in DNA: TGCGCCAGCAGCTCGGACAGGGACTACGGTGGGGCCAACGTCCTGACTTTC. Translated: CASSSDRDYGGANVLTF.

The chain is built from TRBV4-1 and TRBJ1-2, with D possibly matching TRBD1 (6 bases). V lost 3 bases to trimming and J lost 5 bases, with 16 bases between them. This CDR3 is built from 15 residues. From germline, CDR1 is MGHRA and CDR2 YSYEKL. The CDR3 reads CASSQTIVQGYGYTF. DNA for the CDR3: TGCGCCAGCAGCCAGACAATCGTTCAGGGGTATGGCTACACCTTC.

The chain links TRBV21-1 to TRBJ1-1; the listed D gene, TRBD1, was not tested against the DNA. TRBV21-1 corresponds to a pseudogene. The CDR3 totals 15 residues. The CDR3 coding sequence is TGTGCCAGCAGCAAAAAACGCAGGGGCAACACTGAAGCTTTCTTT. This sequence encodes CASSKKRRGNTEAFF.

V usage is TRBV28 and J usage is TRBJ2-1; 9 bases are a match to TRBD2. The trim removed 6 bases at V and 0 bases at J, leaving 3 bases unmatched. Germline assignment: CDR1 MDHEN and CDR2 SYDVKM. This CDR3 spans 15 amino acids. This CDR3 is CASRRLADSYNEQFF. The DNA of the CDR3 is TGTGCCAGCAGACGACTAGCGGACTCCTACAATGAGCAGTTCTTC.

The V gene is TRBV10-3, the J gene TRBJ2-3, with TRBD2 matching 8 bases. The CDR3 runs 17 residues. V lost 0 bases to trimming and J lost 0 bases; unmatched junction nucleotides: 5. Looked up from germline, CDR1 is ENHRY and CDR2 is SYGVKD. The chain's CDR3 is CAISESPSGSSTDTQYF. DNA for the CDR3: TGTGCCATCAGTGAGTCGCCTAGCGGGTCTAGCACAGATACGCAGTATTTT.

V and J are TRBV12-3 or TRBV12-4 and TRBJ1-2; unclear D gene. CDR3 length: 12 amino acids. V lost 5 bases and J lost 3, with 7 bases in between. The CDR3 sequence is CASSPGYYGYTF. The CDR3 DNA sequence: TGTGCCAGCAGTCCGGGTTACTATGGCTACACCTTC.

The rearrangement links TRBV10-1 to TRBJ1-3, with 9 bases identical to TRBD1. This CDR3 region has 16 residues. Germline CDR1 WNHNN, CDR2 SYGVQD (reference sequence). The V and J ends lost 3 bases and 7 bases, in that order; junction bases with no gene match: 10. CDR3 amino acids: CASSDLWDREKNTIYF. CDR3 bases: TGCGCCAGCAGTGATCTCTGGGACAGGGAAAAGAACACCATATATTTT.

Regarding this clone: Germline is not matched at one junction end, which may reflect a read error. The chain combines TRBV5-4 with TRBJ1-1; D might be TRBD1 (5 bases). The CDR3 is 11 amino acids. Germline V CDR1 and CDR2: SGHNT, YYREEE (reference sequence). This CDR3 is CASSLEGLPLF. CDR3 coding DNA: TGTGCCAGCAGCTTGGAGGGGCTCCCCCTGTTT.

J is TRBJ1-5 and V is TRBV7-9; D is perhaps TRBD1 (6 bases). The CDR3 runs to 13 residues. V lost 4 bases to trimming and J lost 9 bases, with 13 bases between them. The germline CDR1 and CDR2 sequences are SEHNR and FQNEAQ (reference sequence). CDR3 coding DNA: TGTGCCAGCAGCTCCACGGACAGAAGGCCCCAGCATTTT. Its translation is CASSSTDRRPQHF.

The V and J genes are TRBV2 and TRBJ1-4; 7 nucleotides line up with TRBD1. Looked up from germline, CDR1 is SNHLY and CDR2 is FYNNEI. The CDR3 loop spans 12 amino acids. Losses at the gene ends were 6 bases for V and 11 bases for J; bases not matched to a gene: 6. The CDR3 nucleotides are TGTGCCAGCAGCCGGGACAGCGGGAAACTGTTTTTT. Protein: CASSRDSGKLFF.

Here the CDR3 DNA reads TGTGCCAGCAGCTTGGAGATGGTGGTGGGGCGCTGGGGAGAGACCCAGTACTTC. It is translated as CASSLEMVVGRWGETQYF. V and J are TRBV5-6 and TRBJ2-5, with TRBD1 as a possible D gene (5 bases). Germline values: CDR1 SGHDT, CDR2 YYEEEE. This CDR3 region has 18 residues. Trimming took 0 bases from V and 4 from J, leaving 22 bases between them.

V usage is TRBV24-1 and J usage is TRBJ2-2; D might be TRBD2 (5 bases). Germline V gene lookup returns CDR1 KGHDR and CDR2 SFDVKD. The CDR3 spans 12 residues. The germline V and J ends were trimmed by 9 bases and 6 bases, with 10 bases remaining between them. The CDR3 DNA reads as TGTGCCACCGCGGGTCTCGCCGGGGAGCTGTTTTTT. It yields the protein CATAGLAGELFF.

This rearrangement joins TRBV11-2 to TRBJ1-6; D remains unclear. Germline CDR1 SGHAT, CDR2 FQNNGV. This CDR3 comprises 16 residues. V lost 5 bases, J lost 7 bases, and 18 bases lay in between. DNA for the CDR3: TGTGCCAGCAGCACACTCGAGGGCCCGCGCAATTCACCCCTCCACTTT. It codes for CASSTLEGPRNSPLHF.

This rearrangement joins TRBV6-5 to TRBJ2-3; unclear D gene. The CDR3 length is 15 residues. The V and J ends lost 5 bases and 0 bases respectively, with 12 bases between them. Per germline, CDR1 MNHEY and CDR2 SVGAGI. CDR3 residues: CASSIVRSSTDTQYF. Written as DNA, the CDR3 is TGTGCCAGCAGTATCGTGCGGTCAAGCACAGATACGCAGTATTTT.

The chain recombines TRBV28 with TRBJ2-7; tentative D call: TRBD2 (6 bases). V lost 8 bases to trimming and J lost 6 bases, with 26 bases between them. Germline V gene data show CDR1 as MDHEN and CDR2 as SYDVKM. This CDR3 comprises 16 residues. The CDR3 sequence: CASGFGPGLERGEQYF. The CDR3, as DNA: TGTGCCAGCGGGTTTGGGCCGGGACTCGAAAGGGGCGAGCAGTACTTC.

DNA of the CDR3: TGTGCCAGCAGCTCTAGGGGTGGACTCCGGTTACAGGGCACTGAAGCTTTCTTT. Its translation is CASSSRGGLRLQGTEAFF. The chain couples TRBV7-9 to TRBJ1-1, with a possible D match to TRBD1 (6 bases). Deletions cut 4 bases from V and 4 bases from J, with 25 bases between. Looked up from germline, CDR1 is SEHNR and CDR2 is FQNEAQ (reference sequence). The CDR3 is made up of 18 amino acids.

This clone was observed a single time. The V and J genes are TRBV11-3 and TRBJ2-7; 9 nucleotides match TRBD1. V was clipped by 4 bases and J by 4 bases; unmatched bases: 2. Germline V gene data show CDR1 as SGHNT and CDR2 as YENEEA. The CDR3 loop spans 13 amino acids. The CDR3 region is CASSWGQGYEQYF. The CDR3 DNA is TGTGCCAGCAGCTGGGGACAGGGATACGAGCAGTACTTC.

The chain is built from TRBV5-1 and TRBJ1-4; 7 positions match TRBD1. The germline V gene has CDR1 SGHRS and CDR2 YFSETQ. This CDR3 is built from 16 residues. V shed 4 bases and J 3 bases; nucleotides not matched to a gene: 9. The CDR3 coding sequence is TGCGCCAGCAGCCAGGGACAGTTTTTAGCTAATGAAAAACTGTTTTTT. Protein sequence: CASSQGQFLANEKLFF.

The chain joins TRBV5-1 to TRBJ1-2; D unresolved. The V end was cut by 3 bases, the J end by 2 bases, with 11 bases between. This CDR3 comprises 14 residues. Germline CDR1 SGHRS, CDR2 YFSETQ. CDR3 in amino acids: CASSSADGNYGYTF. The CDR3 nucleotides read TGCGCCAGCAGCTCAGCGGACGGCAACTATGGCTACACCTTC.

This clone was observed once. The CDR3 nucleotides are TGCAGCGCTGGGGCCGGTGCAACTAATGAAAAACTGTTTTTT. This gives the protein CSAGAGATNEKLFF. This rearrangement joins TRBV29-1 to TRBJ1-4; possibly TRBD1 for D (5 bases). Germline loops: CDR1 SQVTM, CDR2 ANQGSEA. The CDR3 runs 14 residues. V lost 7 bases to trimming and J lost 0 bases, with 12 bases between them.

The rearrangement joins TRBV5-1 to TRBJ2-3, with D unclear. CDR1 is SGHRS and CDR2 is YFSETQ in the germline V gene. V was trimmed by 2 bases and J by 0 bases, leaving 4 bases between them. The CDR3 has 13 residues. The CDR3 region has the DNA TGCGCCAGCAGCTTTATAAGCACAGATACGCAGTATTTT. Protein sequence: CASSFISTDTQYF.

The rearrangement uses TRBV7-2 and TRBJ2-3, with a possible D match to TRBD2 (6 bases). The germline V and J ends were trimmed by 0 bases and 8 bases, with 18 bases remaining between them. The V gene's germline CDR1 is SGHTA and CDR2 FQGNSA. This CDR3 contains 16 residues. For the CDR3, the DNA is TGTGCCAGCAGCTTAGCGGCGGGACTCCTGACGGGTACGCAGTATTTT. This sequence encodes CASSLAAGLLTGTQYF.

The CDR3 is CASSLSRVETQYF. The CDR3 nucleotides are TGTGCCAGCAGTTTATCCCGGGTTGAGACCCAGTACTTC. The rearrangement uses TRBV28 and TRBJ2-5; D not certain. From germline, CDR1 is MDHEN and CDR2 SYDVKM. The CDR3 runs 13 residues. V was shortened by 1 base and J by 5 bases, with 8 bases between the two germline ends.